This section outlines one TCR beta chain sequence together with its context. Its specificity is not known. This entry belongs to a study of cytomegalovirus exposure and HLA in healthy donors. Study-wide results and limits: It has been reported that TCR beta sequences accurately predicted the HLA-A and HLA-B alleles of most subjects. Sequencing likely caused a cluster of highly shared sequence variants.

Germline-derived CDR1 and CDR2 are SGHDN and FVKESK. With V trimmed by 1 base and J by 4 bases, 3 bases remained unmatched. This CDR3 is built from 15 residues. The PCR ran on 60 Vbeta and 13 Jbeta primers. Assay: immunoSEQ multiplex PCR; the TCRdb copy retains only in-frame clones and omits some. This table holds roughly 66,000 clones, around 81% found once. The receptor comes from a man aged 45-65 years in good health and CMV-seronegative. Sequencing was carried out using PBMCs. The J gene is TRBJ2-7, the V gene TRBV14; 11 bases match TRBD2. DNA of the CDR3: TGTGCCAGCAGCCAAGCGCTAGCGGGAGGTTACGAGCAGTACTTC. Amino acid sequence: CASSQALAGGYEQYF. The full variable domain, in which reference TRBV14 and TRBJ2-7 provide the parts outside the CDR3, is EAGVTQFPSHSVIEKGQTVTLRCDPISGHDNLYWYRRVMGKEIKFLLHFVKESKQDESGMPNNRFLAERTGGTYSTLKVQPAELEDSGVYFCASSQALAGGYEQYFGPGTRLTVT.